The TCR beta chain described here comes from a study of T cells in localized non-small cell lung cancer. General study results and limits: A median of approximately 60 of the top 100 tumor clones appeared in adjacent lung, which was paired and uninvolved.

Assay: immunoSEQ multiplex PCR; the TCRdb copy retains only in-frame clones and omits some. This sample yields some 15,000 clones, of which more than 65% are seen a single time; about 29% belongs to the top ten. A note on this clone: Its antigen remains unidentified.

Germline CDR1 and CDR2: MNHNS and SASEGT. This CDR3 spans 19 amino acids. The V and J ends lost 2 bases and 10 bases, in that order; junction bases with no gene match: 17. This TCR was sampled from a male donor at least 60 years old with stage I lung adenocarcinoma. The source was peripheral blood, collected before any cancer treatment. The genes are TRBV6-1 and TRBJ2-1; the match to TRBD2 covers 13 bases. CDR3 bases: TGTGCCAGCAGTGAACGAGGGATGCGACTAGCGGGAGGACGGGGCGAGCAGTTCTTC. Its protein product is CASSERGMRLAGGRGEQFF.